Included here is one T cell receptor beta chain sequence, with context. This entry comes from a study of blood T cell repertoires in COVID-19. The CDR3 is 14 residues long. Per germline, CDR1 SGHNT and CDR2 YYREEE (reference sequence). Trimming stripped 4 bases from V and 4 bases from J, with 14 bases between. Authors' analysis steps: Amplification of reference gene primers provided the estimated nucleated cell counts. Repertoires were generated with immunoSEQ multiplex PCR, while TCRdb's copy carries only in-frame clones and drops some. Clone size and V and J calls were adopted from that table, with D and trimming inferred from the DNA. The top ten hold about 2.3% of the sample, which has about 220,000 clones, roughly four fifths seen once.

This sequence joins TRBV5-4 and TRBJ2-5, with D tentatively TRBD1 (6 bases). This TCR was sampled from a woman between 55 and 75 years old with acute or convalescent COVID-19. The sequencing input was peripheral blood. CDR3 nucleotide sequence: TGTGCCAGCAGCACCACACAGGGTGCAGAGACCCAGTACTTC. Amino acid sequence: CASSTTQGAETQYF.